Below are 16 T cell receptor beta chains sequenced from a single sample in a study of blood T cell repertoires in COVID-19. Clones were sequenced by immunoSEQ multiplex PCR, and TCRdb holds only the in-frame ones, with some missing. This sample yields 85,000 to 120,000 clones, of which around 90% are seen a single time; less than 2% belongs to the top ten. Sequencing input: peripheral blood. Receptor source: a woman aged 45-59 years with COVID-19, enrolled during active disease.

The chain couples TRBV6-5 to TRBJ1-1; D gene ambiguous. CDR3 length equals 15 residues. V was pared by 4 bases and J by 3 bases, with 15 bases between. In germline, CDR1 is MNHEY, CDR2 SVGAGI. This chain's CDR3 is CASSSPQRADTEAFF. CDR3 bases: TGTGCCAGCAGTTCCCCACAGAGGGCGGACACTGAAGCTTTCTTT.

Note on this clone: Other DNA sequences of this sample code for an identical CDR3. The chain combines TRBV11-3 with TRBJ2-3; tentatively, D is TRBD2 (6 bases). Germline lookup yields CDR1 SGHNT and CDR2 YENEEA. Trimming took off 4 bases at V and 3 bases at J, with 11 bases between the two ends. The CDR3 is made up of 14 amino acids. The CDR3 region has the DNA TGTGCCAGCAGCTCCCCCGGGGGAACAGATACGCAGTATTTT. It translates to CASSSPGGTDTQYF.

V usage is TRBV23-1 and J usage is TRBJ1-4, with TRBD1 matching 7 bases. TRBV23-1 is flagged as an ORF with uncertain function. CDR3 length equals 16 residues. Trimming removed 3 bases from V and 4 bases from J; junction bases left unmatched: 8. The CDR3 here is CASSHPGQRVNEKLFF. The CDR3, as DNA: TGCGCCAGCAGTCACCCGGGACAGCGAGTTAATGAAAAACTGTTTTTT.

This chain uses TRBV27 with TRBJ1-6, with a weak D call TRBD1 (5 bases). Trimming removed 10 bases at V and 7 bases at J, with 14 bases between. The length of the CDR3 is 13 residues. Germline V lookup: CDR1 MNHEY, CDR2 SMNVEV (reference sequence). CDR3 bases: TGTGCCACGGCCGAAAGGGGAAATTCACCCCTCCACTTT. Translation: CATAERGNSPLHF.

This chain links TRBV18 with TRBJ1-1, with D possibly TRBD1 on 5 matching bases. Trimming left V 1 base short and J 0 bases short, with 9 bases between. This CDR3 has 15 amino acids. Germline-derived CDR1 and CDR2 are KGHSH and LQKENI. The CDR3 spells CASSPLAGLNTEAFF. CDR3 nucleotide sequence: TGTGCCAGCTCACCACTAGCAGGGCTGAACACTGAAGCTTTCTTT.

The chain joins TRBV5-1 to TRBJ1-3; TRBD1 might be the D (5 bases). The length of the CDR3 is 15 residues. V dropped 0 bases and J dropped 1 base, with 8 bases sitting between them. Germline assignment: CDR1 SGHRS and CDR2 YFSETQ. The CDR3 sequence is CASSLVTASGNTIYF. The CDR3 DNA follows: TGCGCCAGCAGCTTGGTGACAGCTTCTGGAAACACCATATATTTT.

The CDR3 protein is CSVLTGAHSYSGNTIYF. Written as DNA, the CDR3 is TGCAGCGTCTTAACAGGGGCCCACTCTTACTCTGGAAACACCATATATTTT. The chain couples TRBV29-1 to TRBJ1-3; 7 bases fit TRBD1. The CDR3 loop spans 17 amino acids. Germline CDR1 reads SQVTM; CDR2 reads ANQGSEA. V lost 6 bases to trimming and J lost 0 bases; unmatched junction nucleotides: 14. Combining the CDR3 with reference TRBV29-1 and TRBJ1-3 gives the whole variable domain SAVISQKPSRDICQRGTSLTIQCQVDSQVTMMFWYRQQPGQSLTLIATANQGSEATYESGFVIDKFPISRPNLTFSTLTVSNMSPEDSSIYLCSVLTGAHSYSGNTIYFGEGSWLTVV.

The chain carries TRBV3-1 (or the pseudogene TRBV3-2) and TRBJ1-2, with D unresolved. Germline-derived CDR1 and CDR2 are LGHDT and YNNKEL (reference sequence). The CDR3 extends over 14 amino acids. Trimming shortened V by 4 bases and J by 8 bases, and 17 bases separated the two germline ends. The chain's CDR3 is CASSPPGRARGYTF. CDR3 DNA: TGTGCCAGCAGCCCCCCGGGAAGGGCGCGAGGCTACACCTTC.

V is TRBV5-4 and J is TRBJ2-7; 7 bases fit TRBD1. The V and J ends lost 4 bases and 5 bases, in that order; junction bases with no gene match: 6. The CDR3 has 13 amino acids. CDR1 SGHNT and CDR2 YYREEE come from the germline V gene (reference sequence). This CDR3 is CASSIIQGNEQYF. Here the CDR3 DNA reads TGTGCCAGCAGCATAATACAGGGGAACGAGCAGTACTTC. Using reference TRBV5-4 and TRBJ2-7 for the parts outside the CDR3, the full variable domain is ETGVTQSPTHLIKTRGQQVTLRCSSQSGHNTVSWYQQALGQGPQFIFQYYREEENGRGNFPPRFSGLQFPNYSSELNVNALELDDSALYLCASSIIQGNEQYFGPGTRLTVT.

The chain couples TRBV7-9 to TRBJ1-6; tentative D call: TRBD1 (5 bases). Germline V gives CDR1 SEHNR, CDR2 FQNEAQ (reference sequence). The length of the CDR3 is 15 residues. Trimming shortened V by 6 bases and J by 7 bases, and 16 bases separated the two germline ends. CDR3 residues: CASSGGPRDNSPLHF. CDR3 DNA sequence: TGTGCCAGCAGTGGGGGACCGCGGGACAATTCACCCCTCCACTTT.

This clone has just a few counts. V is TRBV5-1 and J is TRBJ2-2; D perhaps matches TRBD1 (6 bases). Germline CDR1 is SGHRS and CDR2 is YFSETQ. Trimming took off 2 bases at V and 4 bases at J, with 15 bases between the two ends. This CDR3 region has 16 residues. Here the CDR3 reads CASSLPTGPSTGELFF. The CDR3 nucleotides read TGCGCCAGCAGCTTACCCACAGGGCCCAGCACCGGGGAGCTGTTTTTT.

This chain's CDR3 is CASSLDSYYGYTF. CDR3 DNA: TGCGCCAGCAGCTTGGATAGTTACTATGGCTACACCTTC. The chain has TRBV5-1 and TRBJ1-2; D uncertain. Germline CDR1 SGHRS, CDR2 YFSETQ. V was cut by 0 bases and J by 3 bases, with 6 bases left in between. The CDR3 is made up of 13 amino acids.

Turning to this clone: This sample includes further DNA sequences coding for the same CDR3. V is TRBV11-3 and J is TRBJ1-3, with a possible D match to TRBD1 (5 bases). This CDR3 contains 15 residues. V lost 3 bases to trimming and J lost 0 bases, with 9 bases between them. Germline V gene data show CDR1 as SGHNT and CDR2 as YENEEA. CDR3 sequence: CASSLGGVSGNTIYF. The CDR3 nucleotides are TGTGCCAGCAGCTTGGGAGGGGTCTCTGGAAACACCATATATTTT.

This chain uses TRBV11-2 with TRBJ2-3, with D possibly matching TRBD2 (6 bases). Trimming cost V 5 bases and J 3 bases, with 12 bases left between them. Germline V gene data show CDR1 as SGHAT and CDR2 as FQNNGV. The CDR3 consists of 14 residues. The CDR3 spells CASSPRGFTDTQYF. As DNA, the CDR3 is TGTGCCAGCAGCCCCCGGGGGTTTACAGATACGCAGTATTTT.

The chain employs TRBV5-4 and TRBJ1-2, with TRBD1 matching 7 bases. CDR1 SGHNT and CDR2 YYREEE come from the germline V gene (reference sequence). There are 17 residues in the CDR3. The ends lost 1 base at V and 2 bases at J; junction bases unmatched: 11. Here the CDR3 DNA reads TGTGCCAGCAGCTTGAAGGGGAGACAGGGACCAAACTATGGCTACACCTTC. It codes for CASSLKGRQGPNYGYTF.

The chain carries TRBV30 and TRBJ1-1, with D uncertain. This CDR3 is built from 13 residues. The germline V gene encodes CDR1 GTSNPN and CDR2 SVGIG (reference sequence). The V end lost 6 bases, the J end lost 4 bases, and 15 bases lay between the germline ends. The CDR3 nucleotides are TGTGCCTGCGACCCCGGTGAGGTCACTGAAGCTTTCTTT. Encoded protein: CACDPGEVTEAFF.